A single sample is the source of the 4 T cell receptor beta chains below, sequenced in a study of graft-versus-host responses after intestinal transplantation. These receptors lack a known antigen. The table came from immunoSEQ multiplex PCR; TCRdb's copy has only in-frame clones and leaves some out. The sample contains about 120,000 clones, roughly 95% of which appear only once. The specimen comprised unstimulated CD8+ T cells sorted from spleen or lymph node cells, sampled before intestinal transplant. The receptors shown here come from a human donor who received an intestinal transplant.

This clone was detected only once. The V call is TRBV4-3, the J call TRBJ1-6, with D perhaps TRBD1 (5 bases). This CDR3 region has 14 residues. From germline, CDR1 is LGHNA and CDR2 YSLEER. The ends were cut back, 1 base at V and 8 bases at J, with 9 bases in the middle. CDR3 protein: CASSQVQGDSPLHF. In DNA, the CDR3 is TGCGCCAGCAGCCAAGTGCAGGGAGATTCACCCCTCCACTTT.

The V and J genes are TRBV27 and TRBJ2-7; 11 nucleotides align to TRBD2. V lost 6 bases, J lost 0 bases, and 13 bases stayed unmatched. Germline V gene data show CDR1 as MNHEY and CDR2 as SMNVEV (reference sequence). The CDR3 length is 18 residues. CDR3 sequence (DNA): TGTGCCAGCAGCCTTAAATTATCTAGCGGGAGGATCTCCTACGAGCAGTACTTC. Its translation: CASSLKLSSGRISYEQYF.

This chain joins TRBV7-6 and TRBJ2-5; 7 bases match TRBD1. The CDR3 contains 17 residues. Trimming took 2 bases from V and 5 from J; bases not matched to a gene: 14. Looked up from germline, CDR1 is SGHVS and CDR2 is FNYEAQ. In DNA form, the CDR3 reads TGTGCCAGCAGCTTAATAGATCCTCGGACAGGTTCGGAGACCCAGTACTTC. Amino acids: CASSLIDPRTGSETQYF.

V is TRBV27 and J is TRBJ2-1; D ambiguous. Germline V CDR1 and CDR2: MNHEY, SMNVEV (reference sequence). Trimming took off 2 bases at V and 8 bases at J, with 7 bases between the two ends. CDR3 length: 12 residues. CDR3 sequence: CASSLRGHEQFF. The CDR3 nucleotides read TGTGCCAGCAGTTTACGAGGACATGAGCAGTTCTTC.